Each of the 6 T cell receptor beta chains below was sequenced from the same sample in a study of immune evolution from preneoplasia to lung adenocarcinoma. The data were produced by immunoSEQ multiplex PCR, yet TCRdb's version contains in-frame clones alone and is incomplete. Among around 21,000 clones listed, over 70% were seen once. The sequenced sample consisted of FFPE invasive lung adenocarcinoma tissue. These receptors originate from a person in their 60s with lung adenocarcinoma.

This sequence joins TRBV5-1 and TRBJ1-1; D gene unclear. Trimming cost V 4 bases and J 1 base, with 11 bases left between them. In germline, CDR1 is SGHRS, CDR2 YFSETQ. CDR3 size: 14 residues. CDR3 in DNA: TGCGCCAGCAGCCTTTATGGCACGAACACTGAAGCTTTCTTT. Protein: CASSLYGTNTEAFF.

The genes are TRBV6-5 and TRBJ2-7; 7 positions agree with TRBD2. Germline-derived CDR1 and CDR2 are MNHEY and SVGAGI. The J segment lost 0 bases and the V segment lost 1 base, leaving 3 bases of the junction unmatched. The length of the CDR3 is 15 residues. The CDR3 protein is CASSYWGGSSYEQYF. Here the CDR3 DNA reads TGTGCCAGCAGTTACTGGGGCGGGAGCTCCTACGAGCAGTACTTC.

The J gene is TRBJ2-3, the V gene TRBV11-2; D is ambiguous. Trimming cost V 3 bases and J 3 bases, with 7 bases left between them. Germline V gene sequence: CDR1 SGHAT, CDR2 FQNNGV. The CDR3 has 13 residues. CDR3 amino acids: CASSFSPTDTQYF. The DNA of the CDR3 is TGTGCCAGCAGCTTCTCCCCAACAGATACGCAGTATTTT. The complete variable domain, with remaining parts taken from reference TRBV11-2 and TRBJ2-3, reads EAGVAQSPRYKIIEKRQSVAFWCNPISGHATLYWYQQILGQGPKLLIQFQNNGVVDDSQLPKDRFSAERLKGVDSTLKIQPAKLEDSAVYLCASSFSPTDTQYFGPGTRLTVL.

The DNA of the CDR3 is TGTGCCAGTAGTTGGGGGTGGGGGGGAGGCCAACCCCAGCATTTT. Encoded protein: CASSWGWGGGQPQHF. J is TRBJ1-5 and V is TRBV19; maybe TRBD1 (5 bases). Germline V CDR1 and CDR2: LNHDA, SQIVND (reference sequence). This CDR3 is 15 amino acids long. V was shortened by 5 bases and J by 10 bases, with 21 bases between the two germline ends.

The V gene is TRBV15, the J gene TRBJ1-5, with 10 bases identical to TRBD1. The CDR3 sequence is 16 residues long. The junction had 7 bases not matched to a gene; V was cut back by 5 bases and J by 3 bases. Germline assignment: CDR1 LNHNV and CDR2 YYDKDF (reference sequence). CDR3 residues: CATSLWTGGPNQPQHF. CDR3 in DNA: TGTGCCACCAGCCTTTGGACAGGGGGACCCAATCAGCCCCAGCATTTT.

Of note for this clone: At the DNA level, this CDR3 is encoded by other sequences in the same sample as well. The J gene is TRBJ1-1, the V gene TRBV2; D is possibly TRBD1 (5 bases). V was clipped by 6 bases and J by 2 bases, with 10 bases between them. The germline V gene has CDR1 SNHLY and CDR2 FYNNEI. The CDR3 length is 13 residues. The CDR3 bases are TGTGCCAGCAGCCAAGACAGCAACACTGAAGCTTTCTTT. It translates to CASSQDSNTEAFF.